This TCR beta chain is drawn from a study of blood T cells in healthy people across ages. The second PCR ran about 6 to 12 cycles with a sample-barcoded 5' primer and J-beta primers. In TCRdb, the 5' RACE reads were re-called with MiXCR into one record per CDR3 protein. The repertoire holds some 1.5 million distinct CDR3 sequences, with roughly 27% as singletons. This clonotype turned up a few times. Its specificity is not known. In germline, CDR1 is SNHLY, CDR2 FYNNEI. This CDR3 contains 13 residues. Trimming pared 1 base from V and 6 bases from J, leaving 10 bases between. Extractions gave at least 5 micrograms of total RNA per sample. Study-level points and caveats: Long-lived donors had more naive CD4+ cells and higher diversity than aged donors.

Sequenced material: blood. The rearrangement links TRBV2 to TRBJ2-7; D is possibly TRBD1 (5 bases). The sequence derives from a woman aged 25 to 39 in good health. The DNA of the CDR3 is TGTGCCAGCAGTGAAGAGGGGTCCGGCGAGCAGTACTTC. Translation gives CASSEEGSGEQYF.